The entry below gives a single TCR beta chain sequence along with its context. Germline V gives CDR1 LGHNA, CDR2 YSLEER. V dropped 2 bases and J dropped 2; count of bases not matched to a gene: 9. The CDR3 spans 16 residues. Seattle patients were enrolled while actively infected and followed longitudinally. The sample is drawn from a study of blood T cell repertoires in COVID-19. Study as a whole: Sites across the United States, Italy and Spain contributed samples from acute and convalescent COVID-19.

TCRdb's copy holds only in-frame clones and misses some; the assay was immunoSEQ multiplex PCR. The sample gives about 180,000 clones, more than 75% of which show up once; over 15% is in the top ten. This sequence was found in a person aged 65 to 79 with COVID-19, enrolled during active disease. Sequences were obtained from peripheral blood. The V and J genes are TRBV4-3 and TRBJ2-7; TRBD2 aligns across 7 bases. The DNA for the CDR3 is TGCGCCAGCAGCCAAAACGCGGGACGGGGGGCCTACGAGCAGTACTTC. Translating gives CASSQNAGRGAYEQYF.